A selection of T cell receptor beta chains follows, all from one sample in a study of control samples from healthy donors and cancer patients. Generated by immunoSEQ multiplex PCR, the TCRdb table keeps only in-frame clones and is missing some. The table shows more than 85,000 clones, with roughly 85% occurring only once. Material: blood. The receptor set was obtained from a woman aged 45-59 years in good health. CDR3s include the opening cysteine and the closing phenylalanine or tryptophan. Fields, in order: CDR3 protein, V gene, J gene.

CDR3aa: CASSRNTGGSNQPQHF; v_gene: TRBV6-6; j_gene: TRBJ1-5
CDR3aa: CASSLFVQGNTEAFF; v_gene: TRBV5-1; j_gene: TRBJ1-1
CDR3aa: CASSLRAGGDGEQFF; v_gene: TRBV7-2; j_gene: TRBJ2-1
CDR3aa: CASSLQGLQNTEAFF; v_gene: TRBV9; j_gene: TRBJ1-1
CDR3aa: CSVDGGVSYEQYF; v_gene: TRBV29-1; j_gene: TRBJ2-7
CDR3aa: CASSRDSSYTEAFF; v_gene: TRBV5-6; j_gene: TRBJ1-1
CDR3aa: CAISASGQGTDTQYF; v_gene: TRBV10-3; j_gene: TRBJ2-3
CDR3aa: CASSASGAYNEQFF; v_gene: TRBV2; j_gene: TRBJ2-1
CDR3aa: CASSLVGEDWEQYF; v_gene: TRBV7-2; j_gene: TRBJ2-7
CDR3aa: CASTLAGGTQEQFF; v_gene: TRBV7-2; j_gene: TRBJ2-1
CDR3aa: CATSRVRTSMETQYF; v_gene: TRBV15; j_gene: TRBJ2-5
CDR3aa: CASSQVRGSYEQYF; v_gene: TRBV4-3; j_gene: TRBJ2-7
CDR3aa: CASKRAGITGELFF; v_gene: TRBV19; j_gene: TRBJ2-2
CDR3aa: CASSYSAGGHADTQYF; v_gene: TRBV6-6; j_gene: TRBJ2-3
CDR3aa: CASSLDRGRSDTQYF; v_gene: TRBV4-3; j_gene: TRBJ2-3
CDR3aa: CASSPTSRDTQYF; v_gene: TRBV19; j_gene: TRBJ2-3
CDR3aa: CASSSNRDRVHEQYF; v_gene: TRBV7-9; j_gene: TRBJ2-7
CDR3aa: CASSSDTGGGYTF; v_gene: TRBV7-2; j_gene: TRBJ1-2
CDR3aa: CASSLIRGTAKANYGYTF; v_gene: TRBV11-2; j_gene: TRBJ1-2
CDR3aa: CAISEGGYEQYF; v_gene: TRBV10-3; j_gene: TRBJ2-7
CDR3aa: CASSIGGGGYNEQFF; v_gene: TRBV19; j_gene: TRBJ2-1
CDR3aa: CASSPRLDRSYGYTF; v_gene: TRBV3-1/TRBV3-2; j_gene: TRBJ1-2
CDR3aa: CASSDRISTDTQYF; v_gene: TRBV14; j_gene: TRBJ2-3
CDR3aa: CASSQGGRHEQYF; v_gene: TRBV4-2; j_gene: TRBJ2-7
CDR3aa: CASSPDGFRDKGSYTF; v_gene: TRBV4-1; j_gene: TRBJ1-2
CDR3aa: CASSVAPSGVVYEQYF; v_gene: TRBV9; j_gene: TRBJ2-7
CDR3aa: CASSRRLAGEVNEQFF; v_gene: TRBV4-1; j_gene: TRBJ2-1
CDR3aa: CASRLIGQGINEQYF; v_gene: TRBV6-5; j_gene: TRBJ2-7
CDR3aa: CASSLYREETQYF; v_gene: TRBV12-3/TRBV12-4; j_gene: TRBJ2-5
CDR3aa: CASKGGGMNTEAFF; v_gene: TRBV28; j_gene: TRBJ1-1
CDR3aa: CASRTGTVNTEAFF; v_gene: TRBV19; j_gene: TRBJ1-1
CDR3aa: CSASAARGGLTDTQYF; v_gene: TRBV20-1; j_gene: TRBJ2-3
CDR3aa: CASSTGGNYGYTF; v_gene: TRBV11-1; j_gene: TRBJ1-2
CDR3aa: CASSLGGDGYTF; v_gene: TRBV5-1; j_gene: TRBJ1-2
CDR3aa: CAWGFGTGRGEKLFF; v_gene: TRBV30; j_gene: TRBJ1-4
CDR3aa: CASTERTGANYGYTF; v_gene: TRBV5-1; j_gene: TRBJ1-2
CDR3aa: CSAELNEQFF; v_gene: TRBV20-1; j_gene: TRBJ2-1
CDR3aa: CASSPRDRRWGPQHF; v_gene: TRBV7-2; j_gene: TRBJ1-5
CDR3aa: CASSSRTSGRDEQYF; v_gene: TRBV7-2; j_gene: TRBJ2-7
CDR3aa: CASSPRDTQYF; v_gene: TRBV6-2/TRBV6-3; j_gene: TRBJ2-3
CDR3aa: CASSWERSTDTQYF; v_gene: TRBV7-2; j_gene: TRBJ2-3
CDR3aa: CSVSPAGGGTDTQYF; v_gene: TRBV29-1; j_gene: TRBJ2-3
CDR3aa: CASSSFATNEKLFF; v_gene: TRBV28; j_gene: TRBJ1-4
CDR3aa: CASSPGNTEAFF; v_gene: TRBV18; j_gene: TRBJ1-1
CDR3aa: CASSLDGAQYSNYGYTF; v_gene: TRBV5-6; j_gene: TRBJ1-2
CDR3aa: CASRTGGPKNIQYF; v_gene: TRBV28; j_gene: TRBJ2-4
CDR3aa: CASSSFVIASYNEQFF; v_gene: TRBV13; j_gene: TRBJ2-1
CDR3aa: CASSERSFEKLFF; v_gene: TRBV2; j_gene: TRBJ1-4
CDR3aa: CASSLVRGLQTDTQYF; v_gene: TRBV7-2; j_gene: TRBJ2-3
CDR3aa: CASSLVAGDNEQFF; v_gene: TRBV7-2; j_gene: TRBJ2-1
CDR3aa: CAGSFSGIPEKLFF; v_gene: TRBV5-8; j_gene: TRBJ1-4
CDR3aa: CASSDHQINEQFF; v_gene: TRBV6-2/TRBV6-3; j_gene: TRBJ2-1
CDR3aa: CASSPGASAKTQYF; v_gene: TRBV7-3; j_gene: TRBJ2-5
CDR3aa: CASSLYGGGRYGYTF; v_gene: TRBV28; j_gene: TRBJ1-2